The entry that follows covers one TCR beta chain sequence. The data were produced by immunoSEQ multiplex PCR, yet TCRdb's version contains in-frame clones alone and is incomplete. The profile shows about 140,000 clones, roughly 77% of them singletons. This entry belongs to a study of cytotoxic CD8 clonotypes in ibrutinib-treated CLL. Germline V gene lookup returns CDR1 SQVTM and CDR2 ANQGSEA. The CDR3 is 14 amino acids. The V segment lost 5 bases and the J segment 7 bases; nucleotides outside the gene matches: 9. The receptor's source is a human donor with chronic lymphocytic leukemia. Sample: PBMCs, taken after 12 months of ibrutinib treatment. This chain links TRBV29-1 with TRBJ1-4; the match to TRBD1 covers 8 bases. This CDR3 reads CSVRVTGAGEKLFF. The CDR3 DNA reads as TGCAGCGTTCGGGTGACAGGGGCGGGTGAAAAACTGTTTTTT.